This T cell receptor beta chain was profiled in a study of cytomegalovirus exposure and HLA in healthy donors. Per germline, CDR1 SGHNT and CDR2 YYREEE (reference sequence). The ends lost 0 bases at V and 14 bases at J; junction bases unmatched: 11. This CDR3 has 14 amino acids. The PCR employed 60 Vbeta primers together with 13 Jbeta primers. Using immunoSEQ multiplex PCR, the repertoire was profiled, and TCRdb retains in-frame clones only, with some absent. The sample contains 95,000 to 100,000 clones, roughly 74% of which appear only once. These donors, healthy bone marrow donors, were studied. This sequence was found in a woman between 40 and 50 years old in good health and CMV-seronegative. This chain joins TRBV5-4 and TRBJ1-2; 9 bases agree with TRBD1. Source material: PBMCs. The CDR3 region is CASSLAGGQGPKTF. Here the CDR3 DNA reads TGTGCCAGCAGCTTGGCCGGGGGACAGGGTCCTAAAACCTTC.